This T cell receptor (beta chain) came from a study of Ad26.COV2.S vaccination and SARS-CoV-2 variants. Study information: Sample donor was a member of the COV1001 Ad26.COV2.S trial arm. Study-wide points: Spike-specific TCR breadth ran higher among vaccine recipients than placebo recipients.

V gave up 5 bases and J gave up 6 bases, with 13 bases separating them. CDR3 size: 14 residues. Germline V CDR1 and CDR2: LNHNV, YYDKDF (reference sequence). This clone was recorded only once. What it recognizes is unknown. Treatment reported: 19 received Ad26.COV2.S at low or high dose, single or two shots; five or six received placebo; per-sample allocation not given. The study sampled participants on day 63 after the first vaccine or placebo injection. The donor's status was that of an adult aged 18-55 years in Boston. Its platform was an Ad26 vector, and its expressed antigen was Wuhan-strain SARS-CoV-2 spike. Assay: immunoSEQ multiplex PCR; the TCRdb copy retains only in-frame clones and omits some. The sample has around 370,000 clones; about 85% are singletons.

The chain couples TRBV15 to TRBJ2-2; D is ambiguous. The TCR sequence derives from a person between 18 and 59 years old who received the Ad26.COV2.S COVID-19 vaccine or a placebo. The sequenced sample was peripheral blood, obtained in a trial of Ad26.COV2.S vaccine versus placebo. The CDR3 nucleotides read TGTGCCACCAGCGAAGACCTAGTATCCGGGGAGCTGTTTTTT. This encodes CATSEDLVSGELFF.